The present T cell receptor beta chain was sequenced within a study of radiotherapy plus CTLA-4 blockade in lung cancer. On the study more broadly: Objective responses were recorded in around 18% of patients, with disease control recorded in 31%. Regarding the study as a whole: Together with interferon-beta, which increased in serum after radiation, early dynamic changes in blood T cell clones were reportedly the best predictors of response. Some TCR clones had been derived from tumors. These clones expanded in peripheral blood after radiotherapy plus ipilimumab.

Assay: immunoSEQ multiplex PCR; the TCRdb copy retains only in-frame clones and omits some. The table has 85,000 to 90,000 clones, less than 80% seen once. CDR3 length: 15 residues. Per germline, CDR1 MGHRA and CDR2 YSYEKL. Trimming removed 6 bases from V and 4 bases from J, with 15 bases in between. Receiving focal radiation plus CTLA-4 blockade with ipilimumab were patients who had chemo-refractory metastatic non-small-cell lung cancer. Note on this clone: Its antigen remains unidentified.

Material: peripheral blood, obtained from a patient treated with radiotherapy plus ipilimumab. The rearrangement uses TRBV4-1 and TRBJ2-2; D not certain. The source is a human donor with non-small cell lung cancer that progressed on radiotherapy plus ipilimumab. The CDR3 nucleotides read TGCGCCAGCAGACCCCTACCGCCGCGCACCGGGGAGCTGTTTTTT. Amino acid sequence: CASRPLPPRTGELFF.